Below are 11 T cell receptor beta chains sequenced from a single sample in a study of blood T cell repertoires in COVID-19. The assay was immunoSEQ multiplex PCR, and TCRdb's table has in-frame clones only and misses some. Of over 450,000 clones in the sample, nearly 90% were seen once. The source material was peripheral blood. These receptors originate from a young man with COVID-19, enrolled during active disease.

This clone was seen once. The rearrangement uses TRBV6-5 and TRBJ2-7; a weak D match, TRBD1 (6 bases). Trimming cost V 11 bases and J 2 bases, with 16 bases left between them. CDR1 MNHEY and CDR2 SVGAGI come from the germline V gene. This CDR3 comprises 13 residues. CDR3 loop: CAANRDTPYEQYF. The CDR3 DNA follows: TGTGCCGCCAACCGGGACACGCCCTACGAGCAGTACTTC.

In DNA form, the CDR3 reads TGTGCCAGCAGCTTCCAGGGGCACAATGAGCAGTTCTTC. It is translated as CASSFQGHNEQFF. The chain uses TRBV13 and TRBJ2-1, with D possibly matching TRBD1 (6 bases). This CDR3 comprises 13 residues. Germline V gives CDR1 PRHDT, CDR2 FYEKMQ (reference sequence). The V end was cut by 3 bases, the J end by 5 bases, with 8 bases between.

This rearrangement joins TRBV5-1 to TRBJ2-7, with 7 bases lining up with TRBD1. The V segment lost 5 bases and the J segment 1 base; nucleotides outside the gene matches: 9. The CDR3 is 15 residues long. Germline CDR1 is SGHRS and CDR2 is YFSETQ. The CDR3 bases are TGCGCCAGCAGAGTTATCGGGACAGTATCCTACGAGCAGTACTTC. Translating gives CASRVIGTVSYEQYF.

This chain links TRBV12-3 or TRBV12-4 with TRBJ2-5, with a possible D match to TRBD2 (6 bases). CDR3 length: 13 residues. Deletions cut 6 bases from V and 4 bases from J, with 12 bases between. In DNA form, the CDR3 reads TGTGCCAGCAGCGTCAGCGGGCGAGAGACCCAGTACTTC. Translated: CASSVSGRETQYF.

This clone occurred once. V usage is TRBV25-1 and J usage is TRBJ2-1; TRBD1 agrees at 10 bases. The CDR3 length is 16 residues. Germline-derived CDR1 and CDR2 are MGHDK and SYGVNS. Trimming took 3 bases from V and 6 from J; bases not matched to a gene: 8. CDR3 DNA: TGTGCCAGCAGTGATCCCGGGACAGGGGATTTCAATGAGCAGTTCTTC. Its protein product is CASSDPGTGDFNEQFF.

The chain's CDR3 is CATSDLQQGTTGELFF. CDR3 coding DNA: TGTGCCACCAGTGATTTGCAACAGGGAACAACCGGGGAGCTGTTTTTT. V is TRBV24-1 and J is TRBJ2-2; D may be TRBD1 (6 bases). Germline values: CDR1 KGHDR, CDR2 SFDVKD. The CDR3 runs 16 residues. V dropped 0 bases and J dropped 5 bases, with 12 bases sitting between them.

The genes are TRBV12-3 or TRBV12-4 and TRBJ2-1; a possible D gene is TRBD2 (6 bases). The CDR3 consists of 13 residues. Deletions cut 10 bases from V and 3 bases from J, with 13 bases between. CDR3 residues: CATRDSDYNEQFF. The CDR3 DNA reads TGTGCCACCCGGGACTCCGACTACAATGAGCAGTTCTTC.

This clone was recorded a few times. Compared with germline, one end of the junction differs, possibly owing to a read error. The gene calls are TRBV30 and TRBJ2-7; 7 bases agree with TRBD2. This CDR3 region has 11 residues. Germline CDR1 GTSNPN, CDR2 SVGIG (reference sequence). The CDR3 spells CAWSPGLGIDF. CDR3 sequence (DNA): TGTGCCTGGAGTCCAGGACTAGGGATCGACTTC.

The rearrangement joins TRBV11-2 to TRBJ2-5; TRBD2 agrees at 10 bases. From germline, CDR1 is SGHAT and CDR2 FQNNGV. Losses at the gene ends were 4 bases for V and 4 bases for J; bases not matched to a gene: 3. The CDR3 has 14 amino acids. The CDR3 loop reads CASSSGLAVETQYF. The CDR3, as DNA: TGTGCCAGCAGCTCCGGACTAGCGGTAGAGACCCAGTACTTC.

CDR3: CASSRRGTDAHGYTF. Written as DNA, the CDR3 is TGTGCCAGCAGCCGCCGCGGGACAGACGCCCATGGCTACACCTTC. The V and J genes are TRBV3-1 (or the pseudogene TRBV3-2) and TRBJ1-2; 7 bases align to TRBD1. The CDR3 has 15 amino acids. The germline CDR1 and CDR2 sequences are LGHDT and YNNKEL (reference sequence). The trim removed 4 bases at V and 6 bases at J, leaving 11 bases unmatched.

V usage is TRBV2 and J usage is TRBJ1-1; D is unresolved. The CDR3 extends over 14 amino acids. The ends were cut back, 6 bases at V and 0 bases at J, with 11 bases in the middle. The germline V gene has CDR1 SNHLY and CDR2 FYNNEI. The CDR3 DNA sequence: TGTGCCAGCAGGGTTACAGCTCTGAACACTGAAGCTTTCTTT. This gives the protein CASRVTALNTEAFF.